This TCR beta chain was found in a study of radiotherapy plus CTLA-4 blockade in lung cancer. Assay: immunoSEQ multiplex PCR; the TCRdb copy retains only in-frame clones and omits some. The sample holds around 59,000 clones, around 74% seen once. Focal radiation and CTLA-4 blockade (ipilimumab) were tested in chemo-refractory metastatic non-small-cell lung cancer patients. The receptor comes from a human donor with non-small cell lung cancer whose response to radiotherapy plus ipilimumab could not be evaluated. The source material was peripheral blood, sampled from a patient treated with radiotherapy plus ipilimumab.

The CDR3 sequence: CASSWDRRADNQPQHF. The CDR3 DNA follows: TGTGCCAGTAGTTGGGACAGACGCGCTGACAATCAGCCCCAGCATTTT. The V and J genes are TRBV19 and TRBJ1-5; 7 bases are shared with TRBD1. CDR1 is LNHDA and CDR2 is SQIVND in the germline V gene (reference sequence). The CDR3 has 16 residues. The ends lost 5 bases at V and 3 bases at J; junction bases unmatched: 10.